This T cell receptor beta chain originates from a study of blood T cell repertoires in COVID-19. Study-wide context: Whether acute or convalescent, the COVID-19 samples came from the United States, Italy and Spain.

This study enrolled people aged about 18 to 100 from about two dozen US geographic areas. Recovery meant two consecutive negative NP/OP PCR tests, professional clearance, or resolved symptoms. Methods used by the authors: For nucleated cells, counts were estimated from reference gene primer amplification. TCRdb's table, derived via immunoSEQ multiplex PCR, lists solely in-frame clones and lacks some. The V and J calls and clone size were taken over from that table, and D and trimming were inferred from the DNA. Of about 250,000 clones in the sample, roughly 80% were seen once. The sequence was collected from a middle-aged man who had recovered from COVID-19. The sequenced sample was PBMCs or T cells enriched from blood (not recorded which).

As DNA, the CDR3 is TGTGCCAGCAGCTCCCCTCAGGGGGACGGCTATGGCTACACCTTC. Its translation: CASSSPQGDGYGYTF. The rearrangement links TRBV9 to TRBJ1-2; 7 bases align to TRBD1. The V gene's germline CDR1 is SGDLS and CDR2 YYNGEE. This CDR3 has 15 amino acids. After removal of 4 bases from V and 4 bases from J, the junction contained 10 bases not matched to a gene.